This T cell receptor (beta chain) was observed in a study of T cell repertoires in ileal Crohn's disease. Eligibility required adulthood, ileal or ileocolonic Crohn's disease and indicated ileocolonic resection. Remarks on this clone: What it binds is not known.

General study points: Clonal expansions were more frequent in active smokers than non-smokers at surgery. Clonality above 26.8% at surgery always came with endoscopic recurrence.

TCRB immunosequencing input was roughly 500 nanograms of biopsy DNA per sample. Only in-frame clones appear in the TCRdb table, and some are missing; sequencing was by immunoSEQ multiplex PCR. The table has about 16,000 clones, about 93% seen once. Looked up from germline, CDR1 is SQVTM and CDR2 is ANQGSEA. The CDR3 has 15 amino acids. The TCR was taken from an adult with Crohn's disease. Sequencing was performed on ileal tissue. This chain links TRBV29-1 with TRBJ2-5; possibly TRBD1 for D (5 bases). The tail of the sequence fits TRBJ2-7 better, so the J call may be wrong. The CDR3 loop is CSVIGHGRGPYEQYF. The CDR3 coding sequence is TGCAGCGTTATAGGACATGGTAGGGGCCCCTACGAGCAGTACTTC.